Listed below are T cell receptor beta chains from one sample, sequenced in a study of radiotherapy plus CTLA-4 blockade in lung cancer. The method was immunoSEQ multiplex PCR; TCRdb's version includes in-frame clones alone and lacks a portion of them. Of roughly 100,000 clones in the sample, roughly 80% were seen once. Here the sequenced sample was peripheral blood, taken from a patient treated with radiotherapy plus ipilimumab. All receptors derive from a human donor with non-small cell lung cancer that progressed on radiotherapy plus ipilimumab. CDR3s include the opening cysteine and the closing phenylalanine or tryptophan. A D gene is named only where the DNA matches it firmly. Clone size is given for some rows only: seen once, a few or many times, or a class if the clone is expanded.

size: few
V: TRBV19
D: TRBD1
J: TRBJ1-5
CDR3: CASSRWDRGSKEPQHF
DNA: TGTGCCAGTAGTAGGTGGGACAGGGGTAGTAAGGAGCCCCAGCATTTT

size: -
V: TRBV28
D: -
J: TRBJ2-2
CDR3: CASSDIRLSTNTGELFF
DNA: TGTGCCAGCAGTGACATCCGATTAAGCACGAACACCGGGGAGCTGTTTTTT

size: few
V: TRBV6-5
D: -
J: TRBJ1-5
CDR3: CASSEGDGQPQHF
DNA: TGTGCCAGCAGTGAGGGAGATGGTCAGCCCCAGCATTTT

size: -
V: TRBV7-9
D: -
J: TRBJ2-1
CDR3: CASSSSWHEQFF
DNA: TGTGCCAGCAGCTCTAGCTGGCATGAGCAGTTCTTC

size: -
V: TRBV10-3
D: TRBD2
J: TRBJ2-2
CDR3: CAISGTSGRNTGELFF
DNA: TGTGCCATCAGTGGTACTAGCGGGAGGAACACCGGGGAGCTGTTTTTT

size: -
V: TRBV6-6
D: -
J: TRBJ2-3
CDR3: CASSTFTDTQYF
DNA: TGTGCCAGCAGTACGTTTACAGATACGCAGTATTTT

size: -
V: TRBV6-4
D: -
J: TRBJ1-1
CDR3: CASSVTENTEAFF
DNA: TGTGCCAGCAGTGTGACGGAGAACACTGAAGCTTTCTTT

size: -
V: TRBV9
D: TRBD2
J: TRBJ2-2
CDR3: CASSPRLAGRVTGELFF
DNA: TGTGCCAGCAGCCCCCGTCTAGCGGGAAGGGTCACCGGGGAGCTGTTTTTT

size: -
V: TRBV6-1
D: TRBD2
J: TRBJ2-1
CDR3: CASSVLAGEGNEQFF
DNA: TGTGCCAGCAGTGTACTAGCGGGAGAAGGTAATGAGCAGTTCTTC

size: -
V: TRBV6-5
D: TRBD2
J: TRBJ2-7
CDR3: CASSSSGRNPYEQYF
DNA: TGTGCCAGCAGTTCTAGCGGGAGGAACCCCTACGAGCAGTACTTC

size: -
V: TRBV6-5
D: -
J: TRBJ1-5
CDR3: CASSARGQPQHF
DNA: TGTGCCAGCAGTGCCAGGGGTCAGCCCCAGCATTTT

size: -
V: TRBV21-1
D: -
J: TRBJ1-2
CDR3: CASGTAACMGGYTF
DNA: TGTGCCTCCGGGACAGCCGCTTGCATGGGCGGCTACACCTTC

size: -
V: TRBV27
D: TRBD1
J: TRBJ2-2
CDR3: CASSYPRQGPNTGELFF
DNA: TGTGCCAGCAGTTACCCGAGACAGGGACCGAACACCGGGGAGCTGTTTTTT

size: -
V: TRBV5-4
D: TRBD1
J: TRBJ2-1
CDR3: CASSLRQGAYNEQFF
DNA: TGTGCCAGCAGCTTAAGGCAGGGGGCCTACAATGAGCAGTTCTTC

size: -
V: TRBV7-9
D: -
J: TRBJ2-7
CDR3: CASSPGNGEQYF
DNA: TGTGCCAGCAGCCCAGGAAACGGCGAGCAGTACTTC

size: -
V: TRBV5-1
D: -
J: TRBJ2-5
CDR3: CASSLDDVETQYF
DNA: TGCGCCAGCAGCTTGGACGATGTGGAGACCCAGTACTTC

size: -
V: TRBV10-2
D: TRBD2
J: TRBJ2-1
CDR3: CASSMLAGEPNEQFF
DNA: TGCGCCAGCAGTATGCTAGCGGGAGAGCCCAATGAGCAGTTCTTC

size: -
V: TRBV5-8
D: -
J: TRBJ2-2
CDR3: CASSLIREWDTGELFF
DNA: TGTGCCAGCAGCTTGATACGGGAGTGGGACACCGGGGAGCTGTTTTTT

size: -
V: TRBV2
D: TRBD1
J: TRBJ2-1
CDR3: CASRGTVNEQFF
DNA: TGTGCCAGCAGGGGGACAGTTAATGAGCAGTTCTTC

size: -
V: TRBV28
D: -
J: TRBJ1-1
CDR3: CASSLRDTVGTEAFF
DNA: TGTGCCAGCAGTTTACGAGACACGGTGGGGACTGAAGCTTTCTTT

size: once
V: TRBV28
D: -
J: TRBJ1-1
CDR3: CASSSQTPGAFF
DNA: TGTGCCAGCAGTTCTCAGACGCCCGGAGCTTTCTTT

size: -
V: TRBV30
D: TRBD1
J: TRBJ1-5
CDR3: CAWSAGTGGPVGNQPQHF
DNA: TGTGCCTGGAGTGCGGGGACAGGGGGCCCGGTGGGCAATCAGCCCCAGCATTTT

size: -
V: TRBV27
D: -
J: TRBJ2-7
CDR3: CASSKLGSPEQYF
DNA: TGTGCCAGCAGTAAACTGGGGTCGCCCGAGCAGTACTTC

size: -
V: TRBV27
D: -
J: TRBJ2-1
CDR3: CASSPDRGLVGEQFF
DNA: TGTGCCAGCAGCCCCGACAGGGGACTAGTGGGGGAGCAGTTCTTC

size: -
V: TRBV6-1
D: -
J: TRBJ1-5
CDR3: CASSDGLSQHF
DNA: TGTGCCAGCAGTGACGGCTTGTCCCAGCATTTT

size: -
V: TRBV13
D: -
J: TRBJ1-4
CDR3: CASSQVTTNEKLFF
DNA: TGTGCCAGCAGCCAAGTCACAACTAATGAAAAACTGTTTTTT

size: -
V: TRBV29-1
D: -
J: TRBJ2-7
CDR3: CSVELPGPSYEQYF
DNA: TGCAGCGTTGAACTTCCGGGTCCCTCCTACGAGCAGTACTTC

size: once
V: TRBV2
D: TRBD2
J: TRBJ2-7
CDR3: CASRTGTSVSYEQYF
DNA: TGTGCCAGCAGGACCGGGACTAGCGTCTCCTACGAGCAGTACTTC

size: -
V: TRBV28
D: TRBD2
J: TRBJ2-1
CDR3: CASSLSGLAGVGEQFF
DNA: TGTGCCAGCAGTTTATCAGGACTAGCGGGAGTTGGAGAGCAGTTCTTC

size: -
V: TRBV9
D: TRBD2
J: TRBJ2-7
CDR3: CASSEAPTSGYEQYF
DNA: TGTGCCAGCAGCGAGGCGCCGACTAGCGGGTACGAGCAGTACTTC

size: -
V: TRBV15
D: -
J: TRBJ2-7
CDR3: CATSREAVPYEQYF
DNA: TGTGCCACCAGCAGAGAGGCCGTCCCCTACGAGCAGTACTTC

size: -
V: TRBV4-1
D: -
J: TRBJ2-2
CDR3: CASRDTRGARTGELFF
DNA: TGCGCCAGCAGAGATACCCGGGGGGCGCGAACCGGGGAGCTGTTTTTT

size: -
V: TRBV5-1
D: -
J: TRBJ1-1
CDR3: CASSLAQGQNTEAFF
DNA: TGCGCCAGCAGCTTGGCACAGGGACAGAACACTGAAGCTTTCTTT

size: -
V: TRBV5-4
D: -
J: TRBJ1-5
CDR3: CASSLWGGNQPQHF
DNA: TGTGCCAGCAGCTTGTGGGGGGGGAATCAGCCCCAGCATTTT

size: -
V: TRBV5-4
D: -
J: TRBJ2-5
CDR3: CASSLAEGAETQYF
DNA: TGTGCCAGCAGCTTGGCGGAGGGGGCAGAGACCCAGTACTTC

size: few
V: TRBV5-4
D: -
J: TRBJ2-2
CDR3: CASSSSAGELFF
DNA: TGTGCCAGCAGCTCCAGTGCCGGGGAGCTGTTTTTT

size: -
V: TRBV6-6
D: TRBD1
J: TRBJ2-7
CDR3: CASSNPGQIYEQYF
DNA: TGTGCCAGCAGTAATCCGGGACAGATCTACGAGCAGTACTTC

size: -
V: TRBV7-3
D: -
J: TRBJ2-3
CDR3: CASSLQPRDTQYF
DNA: TGTGCCAGCAGCTTACAACCGAGGGATACGCAGTATTTT

size: -
V: TRBV2
D: -
J: TRBJ2-2
CDR3: CASNINKAENTGELFF
DNA: TGTGCCAGCAATATTAATAAAGCGGAAAACACCGGGGAGCTGTTTTTT

size: -
V: TRBV6-5
D: -
J: TRBJ2-1
CDR3: CASSPTGADEQFF
DNA: TGTGCCAGCAGTCCAACGGGAGCGGATGAGCAGTTCTTC

size: once
V: TRBV29-1
D: TRBD1
J: TRBJ1-2
CDR3: CSVGVSGTGARYTF
DNA: TGCAGCGTTGGGGTCTCCGGGACAGGGGCCCGCTACACCTTC

size: -
V: TRBV30
D: -
J: TRBJ2-7
CDR3: CAWSEGIGAEQYF
DNA: TGTGCCTGGAGTGAGGGTATAGGGGCCGAGCAGTACTTC

size: once
V: TRBV28
D: -
J: TRBJ1-1
CDR3: CASSVRINTEAFF
DNA: TGTGCCAGCAGCGTCAGGATTAACACTGAAGCTTTCTTT

size: few
V: TRBV9
D: TRBD2
J: TRBJ2-2
CDR3: CASSISGRNTGELFF
DNA: TGTGCCAGCAGCATTAGCGGGAGGAACACCGGGGAGCTGTTTTTT

size: -
V: TRBV6-6
D: -
J: TRBJ1-4
CDR3: CASSQRTQEKLFF
DNA: TGTGCCAGCAGTCAAAGGACGCAAGAAAAACTGTTTTTT

size: -
V: TRBV5-1
D: TRBD2
J: TRBJ2-5
CDR3: CASSLNAGLAGAETQYF
DNA: TGCGCCAGCAGCTTGAATGCTGGACTAGCGGGAGCGGAGACCCAGTACTTC

size: -
V: TRBV28
D: TRBD1
J: TRBJ2-5
CDR3: CASSWAGLTGGSETQYF
DNA: TGTGCCAGCAGTTGGGCAGGCCTTACAGGGGGCTCTGAGACCCAGTACTTC